One sample yielded the 12 T cell receptor beta chains listed below, sequenced in a study of early stage breast cancer tumors. Libraries were prepared by immunoSEQ multiplex PCR; TCRdb keeps only in-frame clonotypes and omits some of them. In the table there are a few thousand clones, approximately 70% of which are singletons. Specimen: normal breast tissue next to the tumor. The source of these receptors is a person aged 55-75 years with breast cancer.

J is TRBJ2-7 and V is TRBV2; D is possibly TRBD2 (5 bases). This CDR3 is 13 amino acids long. Germline V gives CDR1 SNHLY, CDR2 FYNNEI. Trimming stripped 1 base from V and 6 bases from J, with 10 bases between. In DNA form, the CDR3 reads TGTGCCAGCAGTGAAGAGAAAGGGAGCGAGCAGTACTTC. As protein: CASSEEKGSEQYF.

In this sample, this clone turned up a few times. The chain has TRBV6-5 and TRBJ1-2; D is uncertain. The ends were cut back, 0 bases at V and 6 bases at J, with 14 bases in the middle. The germline CDR1 and CDR2 sequences are MNHEY and SVGAGI. The CDR3 is 15 amino acids. In DNA form, the CDR3 reads TGTGCCAGCAGTTACTCGGGTGGACCGGGCCATGGCTACACCTTC. This sequence encodes CASSYSGGPGHGYTF.

J is TRBJ2-5 and V is TRBV19; 10 nucleotides match TRBD2. Trimming at V came to 6 bases and at J to 5 bases, leaving 9 bases not matched to a gene. The CDR3 covers 15 residues. From germline, CDR1 is LNHDA and CDR2 SQIVND (reference sequence). In DNA form, the CDR3 reads TGTGCCAGTAGACGGACTAGCGGACGCCAGGAGACCCAGTACTTC. As protein: CASRRTSGRQETQYF.

The chain couples TRBV4-2 to TRBJ2-7; either TRBD1 or TRBD2 may supply D (6 bases each). V was trimmed by 3 bases and J by 4 bases, leaving 10 bases between them. CDR1 LGHNA and CDR2 YNFKEQ come from the germline V gene. The CDR3 runs 13 residues. The CDR3 protein is CASSQVGGYEQYF. The CDR3 DNA follows: TGTGCCAGCAGCCAGGTAGGGGGGTACGAGCAGTACTTC.

As concerns this clone: The identical CDR3 is also encoded by other nucleotide sequences in the sample. This chain links TRBV9 with TRBJ1-3; 8 nucleotides line up with TRBD1. Germline V gives CDR1 SGDLS, CDR2 YYNGEE. This CDR3 contains 16 residues. J gave up 2 bases and V 0 bases, and 4 bases lay outside the gene matches. In DNA, the CDR3 is TGTGCCAGCAGCGTAGATTCAGGGGGCACTGGAAACACCATATATTTT. Encoded protein: CASSVDSGGTGNTIYF.

CDR3: CASSKSGRANTEAFF. As DNA, the CDR3 is TGTGCCAGCAGCAAATCCGGCAGGGCGAACACTGAAGCTTTCTTT. This rearrangement joins TRBV21-1 to TRBJ1-1; the D call TRBD1 from the table was never checked on the DNA. TRBV21-1 is a pseudogene segment. This CDR3 contains 15 residues.

In its sample, this clone is hyperexpanded (1% or more). The gene calls are TRBV19 and TRBJ1-1, with D possibly matching TRBD1 (5 bases). The ends were cut back, 3 bases at V and 0 bases at J, with 17 bases in the middle. The CDR3 consists of 17 residues. Germline assignment: CDR1 LNHDA and CDR2 SQIVND (reference sequence). In nucleotides, the CDR3 is TGTGCCAGTAGTATGGACCCCCTGGAGGGGCTGAACACTGAAGCTTTCTTT. Protein sequence: CASSMDPLEGLNTEAFF.

This clone counts as medium-sized. The rearrangement joins TRBV9 to TRBJ1-1; D is ambiguous. CDR1 and CDR2 (germline): SGDLS, YYNGEE. The CDR3 totals 14 residues. Trimming took 3 bases from V and 1 from J, leaving 10 bases between them. CDR3 region: CASSGGIGNTEAFF. The CDR3 DNA follows: TGTGCCAGCAGCGGGGGAATCGGGAACACTGAAGCTTTCTTT.

A few counts support this clone. This chain uses TRBV19 with TRBJ2-7; D is perhaps TRBD2 (5 bases). Germline V lookup: CDR1 LNHDA, CDR2 SQIVND (reference sequence). The CDR3 length is 17 residues. V lost 3 bases to trimming and J lost 4 bases, with 22 bases between them. CDR3: CASSIGISTPRGYEQYF. CDR3 nucleotides: TGTGCCAGTAGTATCGGGATATCGACTCCCAGAGGATACGAGCAGTACTTC.

Concerning this clone itself: The junction departs from the called germline gene at one end, perhaps through a read error. The chain combines TRBV7-7 with TRBJ1-3, with D uncertain. The CDR3 extends over 13 amino acids. Germline lookup yields CDR1 SSHAT and CDR2 FNYEAQ (reference sequence). The CDR3, as DNA: TGTGCTAGCAGCGGTGACTGGGGAAACACCATATATTTT. Protein: CASSGDWGNTIYF. Full variable domain (missing parts from reference TRBV7-7 and TRBJ1-3): GAGVSQSPRYKVTKRGQDVTLRCDPISSHATLYWYQQALGQGPEFLTYFNYEAQPDKSGLPSDRFSAERPEGSISTLTIQRTEQRDSAMYRCASSGDWGNTIYFGEGSWLTVV.

The chain couples TRBV5-1 to TRBJ1-6; 9 bases match TRBD1. The CDR3 is 15 amino acids. Germline V CDR1 and CDR2: SGHRS, YFSETQ. V was pared by 1 base and J by 10 bases, with 6 bases of the junction left unmatched. The CDR3 spells CASSLKGQGSSPLHF. For the CDR3, the DNA is TGCGCCAGCAGCTTGAAGGGACAGGGCAGCTCACCCCTCCACTTT.

V usage is TRBV7-8 and J usage is TRBJ2-2; 13 positions match TRBD2. The CDR3 has 18 amino acids. V was pared by 5 bases and J by 2 bases, with 8 bases of the junction left unmatched. Per germline, CDR1 SGHVS and CDR2 FQNEAQ. CDR3 loop: CASSPSGTSGANTGELFF. In DNA, the CDR3 is TGTGCCAGCAGCCCAAGCGGGACTAGCGGGGCCAACACCGGGGAGCTGTTTTTT.